The T cell receptor beta chain under discussion was sequenced for a study of control samples from healthy donors and cancer patients. The method was immunoSEQ multiplex PCR; TCRdb's version includes in-frame clones alone and lacks a portion of them. The repertoire holds about 120,000 clones, more than 85% seen once, with around 7.6% in the top ten. V was clipped by 0 bases and J by 8 bases; unmatched bases: 12. The CDR3 has 17 residues. This receptor was taken from a woman aged 18 to 35 in good health. Sequenced material: blood. This chain uses TRBV6-7 with TRBJ2-2, with 7 bases aligning to TRBD1. TRBV6-7 is an ORF, and what it does is uncertain. This CDR3 reads CASSYSQGEGASGELFF. The CDR3 DNA follows: TGTGCCAGCAGTTACTCTCAGGGGGAAGGGGCTTCAGGGGAGCTGTTTTTT.